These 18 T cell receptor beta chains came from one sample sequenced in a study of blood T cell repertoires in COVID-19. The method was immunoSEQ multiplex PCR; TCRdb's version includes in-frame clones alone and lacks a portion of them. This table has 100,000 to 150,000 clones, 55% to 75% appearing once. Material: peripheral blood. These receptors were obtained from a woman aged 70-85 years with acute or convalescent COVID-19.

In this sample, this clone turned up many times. CDR3 sequence: CASSERTSGFQETQYF. The CDR3 DNA reads as TGTGCCAGCAGTGAGCGGACTAGCGGTTTCCAAGAGACCCAGTACTTC. J is TRBJ2-5 and V is TRBV2; TRBD2 matches 10 bases. V shed 3 bases, J shed 1 base, and the junction held 5 bases outside the gene matches. Germline V lookup: CDR1 SNHLY, CDR2 FYNNEI. This CDR3 comprises 16 residues.

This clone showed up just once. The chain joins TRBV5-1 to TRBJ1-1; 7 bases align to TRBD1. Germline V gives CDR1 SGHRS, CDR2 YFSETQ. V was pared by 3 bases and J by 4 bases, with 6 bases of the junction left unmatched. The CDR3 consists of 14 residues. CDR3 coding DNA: TGCGCCAGCAGCTCACCGGGACAGTTCACTGAAGCTTTCTTT. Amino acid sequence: CASSSPGQFTEAFF.

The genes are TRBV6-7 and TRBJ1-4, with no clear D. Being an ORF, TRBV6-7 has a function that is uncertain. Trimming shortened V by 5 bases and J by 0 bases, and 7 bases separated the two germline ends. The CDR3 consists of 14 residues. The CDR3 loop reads CASSLGSTNEKLFF. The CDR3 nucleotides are TGTGCCAGCAGTCTCGGTTCAACTAATGAAAAACTGTTTTTT.

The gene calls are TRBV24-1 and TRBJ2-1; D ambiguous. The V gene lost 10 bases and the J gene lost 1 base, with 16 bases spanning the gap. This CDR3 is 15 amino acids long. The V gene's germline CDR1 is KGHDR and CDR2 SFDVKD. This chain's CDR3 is CATTEHTRSYNEQFF. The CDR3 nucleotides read TGTGCCACGACGGAGCATACGCGATCCTACAATGAGCAGTTCTTC.

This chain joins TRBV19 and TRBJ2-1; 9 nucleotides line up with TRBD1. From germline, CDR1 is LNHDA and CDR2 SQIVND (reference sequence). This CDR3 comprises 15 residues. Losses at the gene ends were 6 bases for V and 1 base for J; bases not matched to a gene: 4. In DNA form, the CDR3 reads TGTGCCAGTAGGTTACAGGGGGCTTCCTACAATGAGCAGTTCTTC. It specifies CASRLQGASYNEQFF.

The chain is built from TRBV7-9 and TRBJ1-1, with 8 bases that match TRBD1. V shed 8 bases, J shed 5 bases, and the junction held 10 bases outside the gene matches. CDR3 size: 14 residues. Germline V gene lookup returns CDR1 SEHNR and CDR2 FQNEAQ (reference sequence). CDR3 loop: CASDFAGGSTEAFF. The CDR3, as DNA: TGTGCCAGCGATTTTGCAGGGGGCAGTACTGAAGCTTTCTTT.

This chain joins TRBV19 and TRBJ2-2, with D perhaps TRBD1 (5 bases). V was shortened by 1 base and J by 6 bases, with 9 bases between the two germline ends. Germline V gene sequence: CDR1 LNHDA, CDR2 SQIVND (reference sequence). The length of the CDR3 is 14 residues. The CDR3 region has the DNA TGTGCCAGTAGTATAGTCGCAGGGCCCGGGGAGCTGTTTTTT. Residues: CASSIVAGPGELFF.

CDR3 sequence: CASSQGDRVRTEAFF. Here the CDR3 DNA reads TGCGCCAGCAGCCAAGGAGACAGGGTGAGGACTGAAGCTTTCTTT. V usage is TRBV4-3 and J usage is TRBJ1-1; 7 bases are shared with TRBD1. Germline V gives CDR1 LGHNA, CDR2 YSLEER. This CDR3 has 15 residues. V dropped 1 base and J dropped 5; count of bases not matched to a gene: 7.

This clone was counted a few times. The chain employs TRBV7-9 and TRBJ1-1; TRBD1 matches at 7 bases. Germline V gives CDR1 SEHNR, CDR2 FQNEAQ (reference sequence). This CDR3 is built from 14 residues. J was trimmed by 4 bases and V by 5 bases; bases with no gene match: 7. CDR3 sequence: CASSPTGESTEAFF. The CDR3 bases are TGTGCCAGCAGCCCCACAGGGGAGAGCACTGAAGCTTTCTTT.

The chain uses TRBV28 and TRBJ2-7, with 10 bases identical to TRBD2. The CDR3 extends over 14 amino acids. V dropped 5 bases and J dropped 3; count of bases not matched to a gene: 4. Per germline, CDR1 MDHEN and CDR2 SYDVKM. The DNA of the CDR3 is TGTGCCAGCAGTCCCCTAGCGGGGGTCTACGAGCAGTACTTC. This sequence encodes CASSPLAGVYEQYF. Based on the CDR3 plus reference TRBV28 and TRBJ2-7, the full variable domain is DVKVTQSSRYLVKRTGEKVFLECVQDMDHENMFWYRQDPGLGLRLIYFSYDVKMKEKGDIPEGYSVSREKKERFSLILESASTNQTSMYLCASSPLAGVYEQYFGPGTRLTVT.

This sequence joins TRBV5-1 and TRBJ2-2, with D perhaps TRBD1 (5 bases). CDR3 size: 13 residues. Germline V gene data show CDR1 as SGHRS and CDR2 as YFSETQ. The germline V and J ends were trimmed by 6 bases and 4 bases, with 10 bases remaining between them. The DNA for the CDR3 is TGCGCCAGCAAAAGGGGTCCCACCGGGGAGCTGTTTTTT. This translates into CASKRGPTGELFF. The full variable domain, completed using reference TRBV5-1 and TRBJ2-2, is KAGVTQTPRYLIKTRGQQVTLSCSPISGHRSVSWYQQTPGQGLQFLFEYFSETQRNKGNFPGRFSGRQFSNSRSEMNVSTLELGDSALYLCASKRGPTGELFFGEGSRLTVL.

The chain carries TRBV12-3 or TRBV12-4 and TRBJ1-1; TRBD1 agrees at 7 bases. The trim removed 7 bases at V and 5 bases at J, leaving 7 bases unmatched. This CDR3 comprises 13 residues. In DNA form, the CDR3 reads TGTGCCAGCAATCGTAGACAGGGAACTGAAGCTTTCTTT. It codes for CASNRRQGTEAFF.

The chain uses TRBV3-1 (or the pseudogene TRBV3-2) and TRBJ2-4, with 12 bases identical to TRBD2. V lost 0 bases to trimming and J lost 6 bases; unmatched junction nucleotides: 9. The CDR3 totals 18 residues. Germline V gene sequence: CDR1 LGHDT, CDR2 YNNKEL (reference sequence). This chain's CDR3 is CASSQDRLAGGILNIQYF. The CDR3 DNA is TGTGCCAGCAGCCAAGATAGGCTAGCGGGAGGGATATTAAACATTCAGTACTTC.

CDR3 sequence reads: CASSQESHGTGIPYEQYF. In nucleotides, the CDR3 is TGCGCCAGCAGCCAAGAGTCCCACGGGACAGGTATTCCCTACGAGCAGTACTTC. The gene calls are TRBV4-3 and TRBJ2-7; 8 bases fit TRBD1. J lost 2 bases, V lost 0 bases, and 12 bases had no gene match. Germline CDR1 LGHNA, CDR2 YSLEER. CDR3 length equals 18 residues.

The CDR3 DNA reads TGTGCCAGCAGCTTGGGGGGGACACATAATTCACCCCTCCACTTT. Encoded protein: CASSLGGTHNSPLHF. This chain connects TRBV5-4 to TRBJ1-6; perhaps TRBD1 as D (6 bases). Germline lookup yields CDR1 SGHNT and CDR2 YYREEE (reference sequence). CDR3 size: 15 residues. V dropped 0 bases and J dropped 5 bases, with 9 bases sitting between them. Drawing the rest from reference TRBV5-4 and TRBJ1-6, the complete variable domain is ETGVTQSPTHLIKTRGQQVTLRCSSQSGHNTVSWYQQALGQGPQFIFQYYREEENGRGNFPPRFSGLQFPNYSSELNVNALELDDSALYLCASSLGGTHNSPLHFGNGTRLTVT.

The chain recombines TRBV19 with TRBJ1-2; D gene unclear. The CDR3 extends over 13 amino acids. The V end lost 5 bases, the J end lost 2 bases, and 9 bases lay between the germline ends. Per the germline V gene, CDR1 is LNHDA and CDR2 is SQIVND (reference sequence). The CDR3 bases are TGTGCCAGTAGTCCAGATGGCAACTATGGCTACACCTTC. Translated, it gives CASSPDGNYGYTF.

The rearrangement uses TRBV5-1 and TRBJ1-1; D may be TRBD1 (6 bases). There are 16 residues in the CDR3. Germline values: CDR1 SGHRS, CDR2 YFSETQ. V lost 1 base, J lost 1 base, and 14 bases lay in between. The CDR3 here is CASSLSGGASNTEAFF. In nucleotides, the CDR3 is TGCGCCAGCAGCTTGTCTGGGGGCGCTTCGAACACTGAAGCTTTCTTT.

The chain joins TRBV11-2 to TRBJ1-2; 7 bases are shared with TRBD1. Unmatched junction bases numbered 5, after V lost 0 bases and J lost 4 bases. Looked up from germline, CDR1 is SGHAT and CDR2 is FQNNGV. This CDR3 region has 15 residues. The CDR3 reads CASSLEFRTGYGYTF. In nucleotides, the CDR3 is TGTGCCAGCAGCTTAGAGTTCCGGACAGGCTATGGCTACACCTTC.